One T cell receptor beta chain is described in this entry. Its antigen remains undetermined. No base quality values were provided; no much bigger clone lies one nucleotide off. TCRbeta CDR3 regions were amplified from genomic DNA by means of the immunoSEQ Assay, a bias-controlled multiplex PCR. Per the source publication's procedure: Within the assay, amplification of reference gene primers was used to estimate how many nucleated cells each sample contained. Sequence reads were collapsed and filtered to measure the absolute abundance of every unique TCRbeta CDR3 rearrangement. For each sample, productive Simpson clonality was calculated as the square root of Simpson's diversity index over productive rearrangements. The immuneACCESS repertoire file appears here via TCRdb, limited to in-frame rearrangements. These files lack a portion of the clones; in checked studies, under half of the deficit traces to unresolved V genes, and the cause of the others is not known. V, J and clone size were drawn from that table, and D and trimming were deduced from the DNA. This sample lists a few hundred thousand clones; about 92% were detected once. The ten largest clones add up to approximately 0.55% of the sample.

The junction carries 5 bases between V and J, which are trimmed by 1 base and 4 bases respectively. The CDR3 sequence holds 13 residues, the cysteine and phenylalanine included. The retained sequence is limited to the CDR3, 39 bases, with the frame set at the first base. CDR1 and CDR2 are drawn from the germline V gene: MNHEY, SVGAGI. This entry is derived from a study of blood T cell repertoires in COVID-19 (dated by TCRdb to about 2020). Regarding the research as a whole: Collaborator samples came from the United States, Italy and Spain and covered acute and convalescent phases of COVID-19. The prospective study material was composed of cDNA or gDNA derived from T cells, B-cell-depleted T cells, or PBMCs. The dataset comprised deeply sampled blood TCRbeta repertoires from subjects exposed to, actively infected with, or recovered from COVID-19. A freely available public database, intended as a resource for researchers studying the immune response to SARS-CoV-2, is where the repertoires were released. The samples were drawn from two sources: the first 160 participants of the ongoing ImmuneRACE study, and over 950 subjects contributed by 6 global collaborators. Nearly every sample came with metadata listing a de-identified subject ID, COVID-19 status, age in years and sex. Where HLA class I and class II types were available, the types were taken from metadata supplied by the sample provider, not from assay-based typing.

Here is what the overall study found, with its caveats: The amount of clinical and demographic metadata varied by source and participant and was provided uncurated.

Participants in the prospective study were aged roughly 18 to 89 years, lived in 24 United States geographic areas, and enrolled through a virtual design. In the prospective study, cohorts were assigned on the basis of participant-reported clinical history obtained from a screening survey and a study questionnaire. Recovered participants in ImmuneRACE Cohort 3 were defined by two consecutive negative NP/OP PCR tests, clearance by a healthcare professional, or resolution of symptoms. In the prospective study, whole blood, serum and a nasopharyngeal or oropharyngeal swab were collected from each participant by mobile phlebotomists. Over an approximately two-month period, participants in the prospective study had the option of providing additional blood draws and questionnaires. Before DNA extraction, blood samples from the prospective study were shipped at room temperature or frozen.

This TCR came from a man between 18 and 35 years old who had recovered from COVID-19. The V and J genes are TRBV6-5 and TRBJ1-5; the D gene is unclear. The specimen sequenced was PBMCs or T cells enriched from blood (not recorded which). Here the CDR3 is given as CASSYLQNQPQHF. The nucleotide sequence is given as TGTGCCAGCAGTTACTTACAGAATCAGCCCCAGCATTTT.